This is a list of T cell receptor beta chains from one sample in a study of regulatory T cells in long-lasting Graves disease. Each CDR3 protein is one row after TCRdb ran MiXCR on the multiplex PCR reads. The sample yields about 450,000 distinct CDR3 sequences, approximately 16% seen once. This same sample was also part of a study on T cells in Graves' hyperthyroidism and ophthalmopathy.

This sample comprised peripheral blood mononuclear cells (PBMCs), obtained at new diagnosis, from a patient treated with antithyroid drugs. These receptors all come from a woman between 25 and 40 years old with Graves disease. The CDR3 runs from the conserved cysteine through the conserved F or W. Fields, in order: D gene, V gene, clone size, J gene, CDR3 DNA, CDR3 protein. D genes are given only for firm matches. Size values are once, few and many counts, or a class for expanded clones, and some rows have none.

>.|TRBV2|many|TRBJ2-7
TGTGCCAGCAGGGGGGATGGACTCCCCGAGCAGTACTTC
CASRGDGLPEQYF
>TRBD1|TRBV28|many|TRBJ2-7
TGTGCCAGCAGTTTATCCACAGGGGGCTCCTACGAGCAGTACTTC
CASSLSTGGSYEQYF
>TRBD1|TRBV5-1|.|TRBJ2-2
TGCGCCAGCAGCCCACGACAGGGGCTATCACCCGGGGAGCTGTTTTTT
CASSPRQGLSPGELFF
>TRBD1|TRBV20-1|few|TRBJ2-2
TGCAGTGCTAGAGAGAGGACAGGGGGCACCGGGGAGCTGTTTTTT
CSARERTGGTGELFF
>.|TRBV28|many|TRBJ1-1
TGTGCCACGAACAGGGCCGGGGTGAACACTGAAGCTTTCTTT
CATNRAGVNTEAFF
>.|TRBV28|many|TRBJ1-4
TGTGCCAGCAGCCCAAGGATTCCCTGGACTAATGAAAAACTGTTTTTT
CASSPRIPWTNEKLFF
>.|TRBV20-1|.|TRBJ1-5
TGCAGTGCTAGAGATGCTCGGGGTTTTAGCAATCAGCCCCAGCATTTT
CSARDARGFSNQPQHF
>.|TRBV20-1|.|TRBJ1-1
TGCAGTGCTAGAGGGGCCCAGGGAGAGAACACTGAAGCTTTCTTT
CSARGAQGENTEAFF
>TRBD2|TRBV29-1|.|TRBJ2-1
TGCAGTGCCGGGGGGACTAGCGGGAGTTACAATGAGCAGTTCTTC
CSAGGTSGSYNEQFF
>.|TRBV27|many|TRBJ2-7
TGTGCCAGCAGTTCTCAAATTAGCTCCTACGAGCAGTACTTC
CASSSQISSYEQYF
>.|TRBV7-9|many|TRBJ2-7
TGTGCCAGCAGCTTAGGGACACGTGGCAGGGAGTCCTACGAGCAGTACTTC
CASSLGTRGRESYEQYF
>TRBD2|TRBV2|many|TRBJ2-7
TGTGCCAGCAGTGAAAGGGCGGGGGTCAACGAGCAGTACTTC
CASSERAGVNEQYF
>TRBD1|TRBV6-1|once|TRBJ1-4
TGTGCCAGCAGTAAAGGAAGACAGGGGGGGCGCGAACTGTTTTTT
CASSKGRQGGRELFF
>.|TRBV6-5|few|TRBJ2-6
TGTGCCAGCAGTTCGTCGAGCTCTGGGGCCAACGTCCTGACTTTC
CASSSSSSGANVLTF
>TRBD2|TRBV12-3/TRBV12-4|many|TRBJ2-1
TGTGCCAGCAGCCGAATGGGACTAGCGGAATCCATCGGGTCCTACAATGAGCAGTTCTTC
CASSRMGLAESIGSYNEQFF
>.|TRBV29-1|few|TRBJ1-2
TGCAGCGTCACCGAACCTCGACAGAGGATCTATGGCTACACCTTC
CSVTEPRQRIYGYTF
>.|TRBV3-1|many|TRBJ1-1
TGTGCCAGCAGCCAGGGACTCCCCCCGAACACTGAAGCTTTCTTT
CASSQGLPPNTEAFF
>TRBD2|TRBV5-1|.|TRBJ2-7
TGCGCCAGCAGCTTGTCTGTGACTAGCGGACGAACCCCCACAGGTATCTACGAGCAGTACTTC
CASSLSVTSGRTPTGIYEQYF
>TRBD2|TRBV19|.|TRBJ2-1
TGTGCCAGTAGTATATCGAGCGGGAGTATGAATGAGCAGTTCTTC
CASSISSGSMNEQFF
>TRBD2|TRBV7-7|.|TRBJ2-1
TGTGCTAGCAGCTTAAGGGGAGGGGTCCCCAATGAGCAGTTCTTC
CASSLRGGVPNEQFF
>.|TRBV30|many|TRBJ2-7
TGTGCCTGGAGTCGGCAGAGCTCCTACGAGCAGTACTTC
CAWSRQSSYEQYF
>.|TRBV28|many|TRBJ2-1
TGTGCCAGCAGTTTTTCGGTCTACAATGAGCAGTTCTTC
CASSFSVYNEQFF
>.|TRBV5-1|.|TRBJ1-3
TGCGCCAGCAGCACAGTAGGAGGAAACACCATATATTTT
CASSTVGGNTIYF
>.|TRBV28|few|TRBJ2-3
TGTGCCAGCAGTTTAATAGACGATAGCACAGATACGCAGTATTTT
CASSLIDDSTDTQYF
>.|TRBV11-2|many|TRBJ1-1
TGTGCCACGGATTCCACAGAAAACACTGAAGCTTTCTTT
CATDSTENTEAFF
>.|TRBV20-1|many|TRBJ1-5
TGCAGTGCTAGTTGGGCAGGGATTAGCAATCAGCCCCAGCATTTT
CSASWAGISNQPQHF
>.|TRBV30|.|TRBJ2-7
TGTGCCTGGAAGGGGGGGGCCACCTACGAGCAGTACTTC
CAWKGGATYEQYF
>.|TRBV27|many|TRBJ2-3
TGTGCCAGCAGTTTCCGTCACCGACTGGCAGATACGCAGTATTTT
CASSFRHRLADTQYF
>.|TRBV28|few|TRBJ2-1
TGTGCCAGCAGCTCCGGTCGTGATGAGCAGTTCTTC
CASSSGRDEQFF
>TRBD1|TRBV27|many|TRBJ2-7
TGTGCCAGCAGTCCCGGACAGGGGGGACCCTACGAGCAGTACTTC
CASSPGQGGPYEQYF
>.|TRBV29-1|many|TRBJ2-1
TGCAGCGGCGTGGGGGATGAGCAGTTCTTC
CSGVGDEQFF
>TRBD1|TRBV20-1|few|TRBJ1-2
TGCAGTGCTAGTACTCCATTCGACACGCAGGGGGACTACACCTTC
CSASTPFDTQGDYTF
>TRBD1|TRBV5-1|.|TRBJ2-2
TGCGCCAGCAGCTCGGGTTCCGCTTGGACAGGGGGCGACGGTAGCACCGGGGAGCCGTTTTTT
CASSSGSAWTGGDGSTGEPFF
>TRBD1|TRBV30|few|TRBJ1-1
TGTGCCTGGAGTTGGGACAGATCGAACACTGAAGCTTTCTTT
CAWSWDRSNTEAFF
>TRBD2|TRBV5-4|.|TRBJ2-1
TGTGCCAGCAGCCAGCGGGGCAAAAATGAGCAGTTCTTC
CASSQRGKNEQFF
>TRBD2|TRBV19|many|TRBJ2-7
TGTGCCAGTAGTCCAATAGCGGGAGTCTCCTACGAGCAGTACTTC
CASSPIAGVSYEQYF
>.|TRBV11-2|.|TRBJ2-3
TGTGCCAGCAGCCGACTTCTTGGCACAGATACGCAGTATTTT
CASSRLLGTDTQYF